The 13 T cell receptor beta chains given below trace back to one sample, sequenced in a study of cytomegalovirus exposure and HLA in healthy donors. Both 60 Vbeta primers and 13 Jbeta primers went into the PCR. TCRdb keeps only in-frame clones here, not all; method: immunoSEQ multiplex PCR. The sample lists roughly 99,000 clones, 82% seen once, with under 3.5% in the top ten. Sequencing was performed on PBMCs. These TCRs come from a man aged 25-40 years in good health and CMV-seropositive.

Only a few counts were recorded for this clone. An end of the junction differs from the germline gene, which may be a read error. The chain carries TRBV7-9 and TRBJ1-1, with D uncertain. This CDR3 region has 11 residues. CDR1 is SEHNR and CDR2 is FQNEAQ in the germline V gene (reference sequence). In nucleotides, the CDR3 is TGTGCCAGCAGCTTAGCGAAACTCCCGCTCTTT. Translated: CASSLAKLPLF.

The rearrangement joins TRBV13 to TRBJ1-2; D is ambiguous. V gave up 5 bases and J gave up 4 bases, with 8 bases separating them. CDR1 is PRHDT and CDR2 is FYEKMQ in the germline V gene (reference sequence). CDR3 size: 12 residues. The CDR3 DNA reads TGTGCCAGCAGCCGGAGCGGCTATGGCTACACCTTC. The encoded protein is CASSRSGYGYTF.

The sample holds a few counts of this clone. The chain has TRBV19 and TRBJ1-1; 9 nucleotides line up with TRBD1. Germline trimming cut 10 bases from V and 5 bases from J; bases unmatched to any gene: 8. The germline gives CDR1 LNHDA, CDR2 SQIVND (reference sequence). The CDR3 totals 13 residues. The CDR3 DNA is TGTGCCACAGGACAGGGGATTCGGACTGAAGCTTTCTTT. It is translated as CATGQGIRTEAFF. Full variable domain (outside the CDR3, taken from reference TRBV19 and TRBJ1-1): DGGITQSPKYLFRKEGQNVTLSCEQNLNHDAMYWYRQDPGQGLRLIYYSQIVNDFQKGDIAEGYSVSREKKESFPLTVTSAQKNPTAFYLCATGQGIRTEAFFGQGTRLTVV.

This sequence joins TRBV6-5 and TRBJ2-7; D perhaps matches TRBD1 (6 bases). Germline loops: CDR1 MNHEY, CDR2 SVGAGI. Trimming stripped 5 bases from V and 2 bases from J, with 13 bases between. The CDR3 has 14 residues. CDR3 protein: CASSTTDSPYEQYF. Written as DNA, the CDR3 is TGTGCCAGCAGTACGACGGACAGTCCCTACGAGCAGTACTTC.

The V call is TRBV2, the J call TRBJ1-2; 8 nucleotides line up with TRBD1. Germline V gene sequence: CDR1 SNHLY, CDR2 FYNNEI. V lost 7 bases and J lost 2; bases outside the gene matches: 9. The CDR3 is made up of 15 amino acids. CDR3 sequence reads: CASKADRVENYGYTF. The CDR3 DNA reads TGTGCCAGCAAAGCGGACAGGGTAGAAAACTATGGCTACACCTTC.

V and J are TRBV19 and TRBJ2-7; 8 bases fit TRBD1. CDR3 length: 14 amino acids. The ends lost 6 bases at V and 1 base at J; junction bases unmatched: 5. The germline V gene has CDR1 LNHDA and CDR2 SQIVND (reference sequence). CDR3 bases: TGTGCCAGTAGATCGGGACAGGCATCCTACGAGCAGTACTTC. Translation: CASRSGQASYEQYF.

The rearrangement links TRBV9 to TRBJ1-2; 9 bases are shared with TRBD1. Unmatched junction bases numbered 13, after V lost 4 bases and J lost 3 bases. Per germline, CDR1 SGDLS and CDR2 YYNGEE. The CDR3 totals 17 residues. CDR3 in DNA: TGTGCCAGCAGCTCAGGACAGGGGCTGCCTTCGGACTATGGCTACACCTTC. This gives the protein CASSSGQGLPSDYGYTF.

This chain connects TRBV12-1 to TRBJ1-5. TRBV12-1 is an annotated pseudogene. The CDR3 is 13 residues long. In DNA form, the CDR3 reads TGTGCCAGCAGCCCACTTCCGAATCAGCCCCAGCATTTT. Protein: CASSPLPNQPQHF.

The CDR3 nucleotides are TGCGCCAGCAGCGGACACAACACAGATACGCAGTATTTT. This encodes CASSGHNTDTQYF. The V and J genes are TRBV5-1 and TRBJ2-3; possible D gene TRBD1, 5 bases. The germline V gene has CDR1 SGHRS and CDR2 YFSETQ. The CDR3 is made up of 13 amino acids. With 4 bases removed from V and 2 bases from J, the gap between germline ends came to 8 bases.

The V gene is TRBV11-3, the J gene TRBJ2-1; TRBD1 agrees at 7 bases. The CDR3 consists of 16 residues. The germline V gene encodes CDR1 SGHNT and CDR2 YENEEA. V lost 0 bases and J lost 3; bases outside the gene matches: 5. For the CDR3, the DNA is TGTGCCAGCAGCTTAGATGAAGGGGACAGCTACAATGAGCAGTTCTTC. It yields the protein CASSLDEGDSYNEQFF.

This clone has a handful of counts. The gene calls are TRBV7-6 and TRBJ1-1; 7 positions agree with TRBD1. Losses at the gene ends were 4 bases for V and 6 bases for J; bases not matched to a gene: 8. This CDR3 is built from 14 residues. Germline loops: CDR1 SGHVS, CDR2 FNYEAQ. The CDR3 loop is CASSSRQGGPEAFF. DNA for the CDR3: TGTGCCAGCAGCTCGCGACAGGGCGGTCCTGAAGCTTTCTTT.

This chain connects TRBV11-2 to TRBJ1-2; tentatively, D is TRBD1 (6 bases). The CDR3 extends over 13 amino acids. Germline V lookup: CDR1 SGHAT, CDR2 FQNNGV. V lost 5 bases and J lost 5, with 12 bases in between. For the CDR3, the DNA is TGTGCCAGCAGCAGTCAGGGGTGGTATGGCTACACCTTC. Residues: CASSSQGWYGYTF. The full variable domain, with the rest looked up from reference TRBV11-2 and TRBJ1-2, is EAGVAQSPRYKIIEKRQSVAFWCNPISGHATLYWYQQILGQGPKLLIQFQNNGVVDDSQLPKDRFSAERLKGVDSTLKIQPAKLEDSAVYLCASSSQGWYGYTFGSGTRLTVV.

CDR3 in DNA: TGTGCCAGCAGCGCCTCAATCGAGGGCTACACCTTC. This encodes CASSASIEGYTF. The chain uses TRBV5-6 and TRBJ1-2, with unresolved D. V was cut by 4 bases and J by 8 bases, with 12 bases left in between. Per the germline V gene, CDR1 is SGHDT and CDR2 is YYEEEE. The CDR3 runs 12 residues.